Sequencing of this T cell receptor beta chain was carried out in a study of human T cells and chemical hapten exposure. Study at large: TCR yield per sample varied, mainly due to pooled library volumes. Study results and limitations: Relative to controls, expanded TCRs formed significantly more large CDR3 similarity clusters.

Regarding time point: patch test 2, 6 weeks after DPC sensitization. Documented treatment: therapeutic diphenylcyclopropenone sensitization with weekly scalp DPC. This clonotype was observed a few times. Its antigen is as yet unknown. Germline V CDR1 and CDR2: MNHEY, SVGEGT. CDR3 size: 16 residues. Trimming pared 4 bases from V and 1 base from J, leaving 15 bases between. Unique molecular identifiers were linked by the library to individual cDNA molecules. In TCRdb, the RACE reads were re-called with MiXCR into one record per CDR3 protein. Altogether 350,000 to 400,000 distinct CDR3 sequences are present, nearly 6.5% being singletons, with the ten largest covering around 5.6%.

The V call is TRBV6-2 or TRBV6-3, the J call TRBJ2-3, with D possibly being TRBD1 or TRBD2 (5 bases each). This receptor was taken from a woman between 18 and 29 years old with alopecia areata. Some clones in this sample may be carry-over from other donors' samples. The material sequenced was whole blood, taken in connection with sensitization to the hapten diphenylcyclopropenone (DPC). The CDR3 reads CASSSGRLYRTDTQYF. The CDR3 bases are TGTGCCAGCAGTTCGGGACGGCTTTACCGCACAGATACGCAGTATTTT.